The present TCR beta chain was sequenced within a study of T-cell reconstitution after alpha-beta-depleted transplantation in children. During its preparation, the TCRbeta library received unique molecular identifiers. TCRdb called the PCR reads again in MiXCR, with one record for every CDR3 protein. The sample gives some 300,000 distinct CDR3 sequences, over 9% of which show up once; around 7.6% is in the top ten. The CDR3 is 15 residues long. V was clipped by 1 base and J by 3 bases; unmatched bases: 2. Germline CDR1 reads SSHAT; CDR2 reads FNYEAQ (reference sequence). The sample consisted of PBMCs, taken before TCRalphabeta/CD19-depleted stem cell transplant. This TCR came from a boy under two years old with acute myeloid leukemia, due to receive a stem cell transplant. The rearrangement links TRBV7-7 to TRBJ2-1; 8 bases are a match to TRBD1. The CDR3 DNA reads as TGTGCCAGCAGCTTAGACAGGGGGGACTACAATGAGCAGTTCTTC. It yields the protein CASSLDRGDYNEQFF. Looking up the rest from reference TRBV7-7 and TRBJ2-1 gives the full variable domain: GAGVSQSPRYKVTKRGQDVTLRCDPISSHATLYWYQQALGQGPEFLTYFNYEAQPDKSGLPSDRFSAERPEGSISTLTIQRTEQRDSAMYRCASSLDRGDYNEQFFGPGTRLTVL.